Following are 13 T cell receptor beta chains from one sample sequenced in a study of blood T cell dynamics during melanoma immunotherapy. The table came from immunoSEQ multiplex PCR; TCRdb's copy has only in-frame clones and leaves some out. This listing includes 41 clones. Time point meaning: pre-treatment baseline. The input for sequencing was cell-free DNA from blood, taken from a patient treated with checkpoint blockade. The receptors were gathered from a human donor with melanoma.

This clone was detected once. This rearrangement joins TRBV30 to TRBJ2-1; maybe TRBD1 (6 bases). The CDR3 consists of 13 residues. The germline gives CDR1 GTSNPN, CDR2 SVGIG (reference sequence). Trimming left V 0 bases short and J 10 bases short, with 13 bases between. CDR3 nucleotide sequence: TGTGCCTGGAGTGTAAGGCAGGGGCGAGAGCAGTTCTTC. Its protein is CAWSVRQGREQFF.

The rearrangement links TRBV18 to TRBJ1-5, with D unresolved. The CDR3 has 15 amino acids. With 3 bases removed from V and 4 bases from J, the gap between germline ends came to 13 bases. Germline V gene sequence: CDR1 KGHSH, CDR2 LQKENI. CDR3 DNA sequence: TGTGCCAGCTCACCTACCGACGGAATAAATCAGCCCCAGCATTTT. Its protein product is CASSPTDGINQPQHF.

The CDR3, as DNA: TGCAGTGCTAGGACCGAGACCCAGTACTTC. This translates into CSARTETQYF. The rearrangement uses TRBV20-1 and TRBJ2-5; no definite D call. Germline-derived CDR1 and CDR2 are DFQATT and SNEGSKA (reference sequence). This CDR3 has 10 residues. V lost 3 bases, J lost 5 bases, and 4 bases lay in between.

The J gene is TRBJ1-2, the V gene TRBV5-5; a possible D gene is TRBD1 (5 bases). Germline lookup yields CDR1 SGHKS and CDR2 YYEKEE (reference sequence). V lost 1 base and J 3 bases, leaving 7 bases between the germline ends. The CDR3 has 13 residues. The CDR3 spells CASSLRGDYGYTF. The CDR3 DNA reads TGTGCCAGCAGCTTGCGGGGCGACTATGGCTACACCTTC.

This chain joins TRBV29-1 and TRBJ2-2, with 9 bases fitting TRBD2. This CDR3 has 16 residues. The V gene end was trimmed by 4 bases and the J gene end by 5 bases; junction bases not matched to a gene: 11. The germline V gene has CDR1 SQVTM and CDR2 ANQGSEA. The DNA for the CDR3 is TGCAGCGTTGTACTAGCGGGTTCAATAAATACCGGGGAGCTGTTTTTT. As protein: CSVVLAGSINTGELFF.

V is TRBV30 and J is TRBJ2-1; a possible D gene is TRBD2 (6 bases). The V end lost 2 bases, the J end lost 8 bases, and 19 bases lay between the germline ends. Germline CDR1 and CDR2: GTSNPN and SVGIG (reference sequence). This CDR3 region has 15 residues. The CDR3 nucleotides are TGTGCCTGGAGTAGGTTGGAGGGAGCTAGAGATGAGCAGTTCTTC. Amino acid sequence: CAWSRLEGARDEQFF.

This CDR3 reads CASSARVLTETQYF. In DNA, the CDR3 is TGTGCCAGCAGCGCCAGGGTGTTGACGGAGACCCAGTACTTC. The V gene is TRBV7-8, the J gene TRBJ2-5; a weak D match, TRBD1 (5 bases). Trimming took off 5 bases at V and 5 bases at J, with 15 bases between the two ends. Germline CDR1 and CDR2: SGHVS and FQNEAQ. The CDR3 has 14 amino acids.

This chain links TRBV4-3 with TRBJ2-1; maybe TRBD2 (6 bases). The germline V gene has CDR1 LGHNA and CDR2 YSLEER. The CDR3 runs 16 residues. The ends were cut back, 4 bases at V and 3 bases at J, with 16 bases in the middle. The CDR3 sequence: CASSPYQGGVYNEQFF. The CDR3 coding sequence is TGCGCCAGCAGCCCCTATCAGGGCGGGGTCTACAATGAGCAGTTCTTC.

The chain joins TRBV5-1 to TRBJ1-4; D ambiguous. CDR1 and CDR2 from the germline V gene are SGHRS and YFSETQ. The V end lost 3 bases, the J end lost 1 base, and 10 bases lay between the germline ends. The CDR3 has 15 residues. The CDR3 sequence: CASSSSLGTNEKLFF. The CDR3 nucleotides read TGCGCCAGCAGCTCCTCCTTAGGAACTAATGAAAAACTGTTTTTT.

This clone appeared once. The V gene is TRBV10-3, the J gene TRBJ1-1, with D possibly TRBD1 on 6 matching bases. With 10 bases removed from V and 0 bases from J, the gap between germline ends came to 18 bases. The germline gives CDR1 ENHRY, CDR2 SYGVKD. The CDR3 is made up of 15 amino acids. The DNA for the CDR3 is TGTGCCAGCCAGGGGACCTCCCGACTGAACACTGAAGCTTTCTTT. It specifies CASQGTSRLNTEAFF.

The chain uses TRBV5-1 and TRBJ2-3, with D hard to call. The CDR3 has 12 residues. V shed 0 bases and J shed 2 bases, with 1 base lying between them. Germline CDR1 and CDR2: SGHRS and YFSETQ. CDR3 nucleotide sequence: TGCGCCAGCAGCTTGGTCACAGATACGCAGTATTTT. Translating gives CASSLVTDTQYF.

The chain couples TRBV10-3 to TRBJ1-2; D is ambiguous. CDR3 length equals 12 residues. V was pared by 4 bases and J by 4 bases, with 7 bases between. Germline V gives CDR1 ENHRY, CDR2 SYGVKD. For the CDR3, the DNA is TGTGCCATCAGTGCGGTATTCTATGGCTACACCTTC. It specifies CAISAVFYGYTF.

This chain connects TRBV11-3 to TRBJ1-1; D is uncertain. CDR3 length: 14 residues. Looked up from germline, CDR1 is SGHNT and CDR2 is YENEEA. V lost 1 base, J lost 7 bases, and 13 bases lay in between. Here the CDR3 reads CASSLGGRPCEAFF. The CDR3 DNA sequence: TGTGCCAGCAGCTTAGGAGGCCGACCCTGTGAAGCTTTCTTT.